The clone carrying this T cell receptor beta chain was observed at least ten times. Its target is unknown. Germline CDR1 and CDR2: SGHRS and YFSETQ. This CDR3 contains 16 residues. Trimming left V 2 bases short and J 8 bases short, with 20 bases between. Researchers amplified the TCR beta CDR3 regions from RNA transcripts. TCR CDR3 regions were first amplified by RT-PCR with HTBI primers. TCRdb re-called the multiplex PCR reads through MiXCR, storing one row per CDR3 protein. The sample shows tens of thousands of distinct CDR3 sequences, about 57% of them seen only once. This specimen comes from a study of T cells in Graves' hyperthyroidism and ophthalmopathy. Overall study findings and caveats: Ophthalmopathy got predicted by the model a median roughly 6.4 months before its onset.

Clinical Activity Scores of at least 3, NOSPECS grades of at least 4 and durations under 3 months characterized ophthalmopathy patients. The sample comprised blood. This clonotype was sampled from a woman aged 60 to 75 with Graves' ophthalmopathy. V and J are TRBV5-1 and TRBJ2-1; D possibly uses TRBD1 or TRBD2 (7 bases each). The CDR3 region has the DNA TGCGCCAGCAGCTTAACAGGGGAGGGGATTACCTATGAGCAGTTCTTC. As protein: CASSLTGEGITYEQFF.